These T cell receptor beta chains were read from a single sample in a study of blood T cell repertoires in COVID-19. Measured with immunoSEQ multiplex PCR; TCRdb has only the in-frame clones, and not every one. The sample yields more than 95,000 clones, about four fifths seen once. The sequenced material came from peripheral blood. The receptors were sampled from an elderly man with acute or convalescent COVID-19. The CDR3 runs from the conserved cysteine through the conserved F or W. A D gene is named only where the DNA matches it firmly. Clone size is not always given. Where it is, it says once, few, many or a class for expanded clones.

V: TRBV24-1; D: TRBD1; size: NA; J: TRBJ1-1; CDR3: CATSDPNRGTEAFF; DNA: TGTGCCACCAGTGACCCAAACAGGGGCACTGAAGCTTTCTTT
V: TRBV4-3; D: TRBD2; size: NA; J: TRBJ2-3; CDR3: CASSPRKTSGNTDTQYF; DNA: TGCGCCAGCAGCCCCCGAAAGACTAGCGGAAACACAGATACGCAGTATTTT
V: TRBV7-8; D: NA; size: NA; J: TRBJ1-5; CDR3: CASSLASGDNQPQHF; DNA: TGTGCCAGCAGCTTAGCTTCAGGGGATAATCAGCCCCAGCATTTT
V: TRBV18; D: NA; size: NA; J: TRBJ2-3; CDR3: CASSLGQTDTQYF; DNA: TGTGCCAGCTCACTTGGGCAAACAGATACGCAGTATTTT
V: TRBV30; D: NA; size: NA; J: TRBJ1-6; CDR3: CAWSPPGGAAPLHF; DNA: TGTGCCTGGAGTCCCCCCGGGGGGGCGGCACCCCTCCACTTT
V: TRBV7-8; D: NA; size: NA; J: TRBJ2-1; CDR3: CASSLRDRSSYNEQFF; DNA: TGTGCCAGCAGCTTAAGAGACAGGAGCTCCTACAATGAGCAGTTCTTC
V: TRBV7-2; D: NA; size: few; J: TRBJ1-5; CDR3: CASSLNQPQHF; DNA: TGTGCCAGCAGCCTCAATCAGCCCCAGCATTTT
V: TRBV6-1; D: NA; size: NA; J: TRBJ1-1; CDR3: CASSEGQQFTEAFF; DNA: TGTGCCAGCAGTGAAGGACAGCAATTCACTGAAGCTTTCTTT
V: TRBV10-3; D: NA; size: NA; J: TRBJ1-4; CDR3: CAISESNERPLFF; DNA: TGTGCCATCAGTGAGTCGAATGAGCGTCCACTGTTTTTT
V: TRBV6-2/TRBV6-3; D: TRBD1; size: NA; J: TRBJ1-5; CDR3: CASSPHTGGQPQHF; DNA: TGTGCCAGCAGTCCCCACACAGGGGGCCAGCCCCAGCATTTT
V: TRBV9; D: NA; size: NA; J: TRBJ1-1; CDR3: CASSVADSSSTEAFF; DNA: TGTGCCAGCAGCGTAGCGGACAGCTCCTCCACTGAAGCTTTCTTT
V: TRBV6-2/TRBV6-3; D: NA; size: few; J: TRBJ1-1; CDR3: CASSYEGRGPTEAFF; DNA: TGTGCCAGCAGTTACGAAGGCAGGGGACCCACTGAAGCTTTCTTT
V: TRBV28; D: TRBD2; size: once; J: TRBJ2-1; CDR3: CASSSAGTNRHEQFF; DNA: TGTGCCAGCAGTTCCGCCGGGACTAATAGGCATGAGCAGTTCTTC
V: TRBV15; D: TRBD2; size: NA; J: TRBJ2-7; CDR3: CATSSLGGSGTYEQYF; DNA: TGTGCCACCAGCAGCCTAGGGGGTAGCGGGACCTACGAGCAGTACTTC
V: TRBV7-2; D: TRBD1; size: NA; J: TRBJ1-6; CDR3: CASSLVRQGVGALHF; DNA: TGTGCCAGCAGCTTAGTCCGACAGGGGGTCGGGGCCCTCCACTTT
V: TRBV6-2/TRBV6-3; D: TRBD2; size: NA; J: TRBJ2-7; CDR3: CASSRDSGTSGNPYEQYF; DNA: TGTGCCAGCAGTCGCGACTCCGGGACTAGCGGGAACCCCTACGAGCAGTACTTC
V: TRBV28; D: NA; size: NA; J: TRBJ1-5; CDR3: CASSPDSFSNQPQHF; DNA: TGTGCCAGCAGTCCGGACAGCTTTAGCAATCAGCCCCAGCATTTT
V: TRBV28; D: TRBD1; size: NA; J: TRBJ2-7; CDR3: CASSSPGQASYEQYF; DNA: TGTGCCAGCAGTTCCCCCGGACAGGCCTCCTACGAGCAGTACTTC
V: TRBV7-2; D: NA; size: once; J: TRBJ1-1; CDR3: CASSFIDRNTEAFF; DNA: TGTGCCAGCAGCTTTATAGACAGGAACACTGAAGCTTTCTTT
V: TRBV7-2; D: NA; size: NA; J: TRBJ1-1; CDR3: CATSPRGLNTEAFF; DNA: TGTGCCACTTCCCCCCGGGGTTTGAACACTGAAGCTTTCTTT
V: TRBV29-1; D: NA; size: NA; J: TRBJ2-5; CDR3: CSVAGTESGAQYF; DNA: TGCAGCGTTGCCGGGACAGAATCGGGGGCCCAGTACTTC
V: TRBV6-2/TRBV6-3; D: TRBD2; size: once; J: TRBJ2-1; CDR3: CASSLGGPGNEQFF; DNA: TGTGCCAGCAGTTTGGGAGGGCCTGGCAATGAGCAGTTCTTC
V: TRBV7-8; D: NA; size: NA; J: TRBJ2-5; CDR3: CASSLDSRFETQYF; DNA: TGTGCCAGCAGCTTAGATAGCCGTTTTGAGACCCAGTACTTC
V: TRBV24-1; D: NA; size: few; J: TRBJ1-5; CDR3: CATSEQGLQPQHF; DNA: TGTGCCACCAGCGAACAGGGATTACAGCCCCAGCATTTT
V: TRBV19; D: TRBD1; size: NA; J: TRBJ2-5; CDR3: CASSIWDRGVGYQETQYF; DNA: TGTGCCAGTAGTATCTGGGACAGGGGAGTAGGGTACCAAGAGACCCAGTACTTC
V: TRBV5-1; D: NA; size: NA; J: TRBJ2-2; CDR3: CASSTLASNTGELFF; DNA: TGCGCCAGCAGTACCCTAGCGTCGAACACCGGGGAGCTGTTTTTT
V: TRBV24-1; D: NA; size: NA; J: TRBJ2-1; CDR3: CATSDATGTDLYNEQFF; DNA: TGTGCCACCAGTGACGCTACCGGGACTGATCTCTATAATGAGCAGTTCTTC
V: TRBV12-3/TRBV12-4; D: NA; size: NA; J: TRBJ1-1; CDR3: CASERVGRTEAFF; DNA: TGTGCCAGCGAGAGGGTGGGGAGGACTGAAGCTTTCTTT
V: TRBV5-6; D: NA; size: NA; J: TRBJ2-5; CDR3: CASSSIGRAETQYF; DNA: TGTGCCAGCAGCTCGATAGGCAGGGCCGAGACCCAGTACTTC
V: TRBV6-5; D: NA; size: few; J: TRBJ1-1; CDR3: CASSPPTPTEAFF; DNA: TGTGCCAGCAGTCCTCCTACCCCGACTGAAGCTTTCTTT
V: TRBV10-3; D: NA; size: NA; J: TRBJ2-7; CDR3: CAITGHNYEQYF; DNA: TGTGCCATCACGGGACACAACTACGAGCAGTACTTC
V: TRBV10-1; D: TRBD2; size: few; J: TRBJ2-1; CDR3: CASSDTSGSVNEQFF; DNA: TGCGCCAGCAGTGACACTAGCGGGAGTGTAAATGAGCAGTTCTTC
V: TRBV6-2/TRBV6-3; D: NA; size: NA; J: TRBJ2-1; CDR3: CASSNRGEQFF; DNA: TGTGCCAGCAGTAACCGGGGGGAGCAGTTCTTC
V: TRBV10-1; D: NA; size: once; J: TRBJ1-6; CDR3: CASTGELASYNSPLHF; DNA: TGCGCCAGCACCGGGGAGCTAGCCTCCTATAATTCACCCCTCCACTTT
V: TRBV30; D: NA; size: NA; J: TRBJ2-7; CDR3: CAWTRDSPYEQYF; DNA: TGTGCCTGGACCCGCGACAGCCCCTACGAGCAGTACTTC
V: TRBV24-1; D: NA; size: NA; J: TRBJ2-1; CDR3: CATSDYPQAGYNEQFF; DNA: TGTGCCACCAGTGATTATCCACAAGCAGGATACAATGAGCAGTTCTTC
V: TRBV21-1; D: NA; size: NA; J: TRBJ1-5; CDR3: CASSTTEGDRGNQPQHF; DNA: TGTGCCAGCAGCACAACCGAGGGGGACAGGGGCAATCAGCCCCAGCATTTT
V: TRBV28; D: NA; size: once; J: TRBJ1-5; CDR3: CASIPRGRPQPQHF; DNA: TGTGCCAGCATCCCCCGGGGGAGACCTCAGCCCCAGCATTTT
V: TRBV19; D: NA; size: NA; J: TRBJ1-1; CDR3: CASSSGGLGTEAFF; DNA: TGTGCCAGTAGCTCGGGGGGATTGGGCACTGAAGCTTTCTTT
V: TRBV7-9; D: NA; size: NA; J: TRBJ1-1; CDR3: CASSYYIDTEAFF; DNA: TGTGCCAGCAGTTACTACATAGACACTGAAGCTTTCTTT
V: TRBV18; D: NA; size: NA; J: TRBJ1-5; CDR3: CASSPATGRNQPQHF; DNA: TGTGCCAGCTCACCGGCGACAGGTCGCAATCAGCCCCAGCATTTT
V: TRBV5-1; D: TRBD2; size: NA; J: TRBJ2-3; CDR3: CASSLSGRTTDTQYF; DNA: TGCGCCAGCAGCCTTAGCGGGAGGACCACAGATACGCAGTATTTT
V: TRBV7-2; D: TRBD1; size: NA; J: TRBJ2-7; CDR3: CASRRTATGGYAYEQYF; DNA: TGTGCCAGCAGGAGGACCGCGACAGGGGGCTACGCGTACGAGCAGTACTTC
V: TRBV6-5; D: TRBD2; size: NA; J: TRBJ2-2; CDR3: CASSYRSGGALGELFF; DNA: TGTGCCAGCAGTTACAGGAGCGGGGGGGCTCTCGGGGAGCTGTTTTTT
V: TRBV11-2; D: TRBD1; size: NA; J: TRBJ2-5; CDR3: CASSLGQGVVETQYF; DNA: TGTGCCAGCAGCTTGGGACAGGGGGTGGTCGAGACCCAGTACTTC
V: TRBV30; D: NA; size: NA; J: TRBJ1-6; CDR3: CAWSVGAGNGSPLHF; DNA: TGTGCCTGGAGTGTAGGGGCAGGGAATGGTTCACCCCTCCACTTT
V: TRBV9; D: TRBD1; size: NA; J: TRBJ1-2; CDR3: CASSVVSQGAFDTF; DNA: TGTGCCAGCAGCGTAGTATCACAGGGGGCCTTCGACACCTTC
V: TRBV2; D: NA; size: NA; J: TRBJ1-5; CDR3: CASSVNFQNQPQHF; DNA: TGTGCCAGCAGTGTTAATTTTCAGAATCAGCCCCAGCATTTT
V: TRBV27; D: NA; size: NA; J: TRBJ1-4; CDR3: CASSSEGVTNEKLFF; DNA: TGTGCCAGCAGTTCCGAGGGGGTAACTAATGAAAAACTGTTTTTT
V: TRBV3-1/TRBV3-2; D: NA; size: NA; J: TRBJ2-3; CDR3: CASSPAQAGPSTDTQYF; DNA: TGTGCCAGCAGCCCCGCCCAGGCAGGTCCTAGCACAGATACGCAGTATTTT
V: TRBV6-5; D: NA; size: NA; J: TRBJ2-2; CDR3: CASSPYHTGELFF; DNA: TGTGCCAGCAGTCCCTACCACACCGGGGAGCTGTTTTTT
V: TRBV5-1; D: TRBD1; size: NA; J: TRBJ2-5; CDR3: CASSRRTGGFEETQYF; DNA: TGCGCCAGCAGCAGAAGGACAGGGGGCTTCGAGGAGACCCAGTACTTC
V: TRBV28; D: NA; size: NA; J: TRBJ2-6; CDR3: CASNGHSSGANVLTF; DNA: TGTGCCAGCAATGGACACTCCTCTGGGGCCAACGTCCTGACTTTC
V: TRBV6-6; D: TRBD1; size: NA; J: TRBJ1-6; CDR3: CASSWGQSDNSPLHF; DNA: TGTGCCAGCAGCTGGGGACAGTCAGATAATTCACCCCTCCACTTT
V: TRBV27; D: NA; size: few; J: TRBJ1-4; CDR3: CASRPGTAGQELFF; DNA: TGTGCCAGCAGACCGGGAACCGCCGGGCAAGAACTGTTTTTT
V: TRBV19; D: TRBD1; size: NA; J: TRBJ1-2; CDR3: CASSPQLDRSGYTF; DNA: TGTGCCAGTAGTCCTCAACTGGACAGGAGTGGCTACACCTTC
V: TRBV27; D: NA; size: NA; J: TRBJ1-4; CDR3: CASSRTRGRGEKLFF; DNA: TGTGCCAGCAGTCGAACGCGGGGCCGGGGGGAAAAACTGTTTTTT